The clone carrying this T cell receptor (beta chain) showed up many times. Its target is not known. Thyroid surgery had not been preceded by any treatment in any patient. Trimming stripped 6 bases from V and 1 base from J, with 12 bases between. Per the germline V gene, CDR1 is MNHNS and CDR2 is SASEGT. This CDR3 is 14 amino acids long. These data come from a study of metastatic and nonmetastatic thyroid tumors. Study overall: Peripheral blood and tumor or nodule samples from malignant and benign thyroid patients were compared.

As processed by the authors: A classifier for distant metastasis in papillary thyroid cancer was constructed using CDR3 differences observed across clinicopathological groups. From the PCR reads, TCRdb re-called clones with MiXCR. The V and J calls come from TCRdb's annotation, not from the publication. The profile shows about 69,000 clones, approximately 15% of them singletons. Study-level findings and limits: Compared with benign nodules, malignant thyroid tumors were reported to have significantly higher TCR beta diversity in both blood and tumor.

The specimen sequenced was blood. The sequence was collected from a male donor with papillary thyroid cancer or a benign thyroid nodule (not recorded which). Some clones in this sample may be carry-over from other donors' samples. This chain links TRBV6-1 with TRBJ1-1; perhaps TRBD1 as D (5 bases). CDR3 amino acids: CASRPGLPNTEAFF. CDR3 DNA: TGTGCCAGCAGACCGGGACTCCCGAACACTGAAGCTTTCTTT.